This is a list of T cell receptor beta chains from one sample in a study of T-cell memory formation after mild COVID-19. TCRdb reprocessed the 5' RACE reads with MiXCR, giving one entry per CDR3 protein. The sample includes 350,000 to 400,000 distinct CDR3 sequences, roughly 21% of them seen just once. Input material: PBMCs or a T cell subset sorted from them (not recorded which). The receptor set was obtained from an adult woman who had mild COVID-19 (a few samples of this study predate the infection). Cell type and time point are not known. Both conserved end residues are part of each CDR3. D genes are given only for firm matches. Some rows mark clone size as missing; the rest say once, few, many or name a class of expanded clone.

>-|TRBD2|TRBJ2-7|TRBV4-3
CASSQGAGISYEQYF
TGCGCCAGCAGCCAAGGAGCGGGAATCTCCTACGAGCAGTACTTC
>-|-|TRBJ2-7|TRBV15
CATSYHLGEAYEQYF
TGTGCCACCAGCTATCATCTGGGGGAGGCCTACGAGCAGTACTTC
>few|-|TRBJ2-7|TRBV5-5
CASSSPAWGAPYEQYF
TGTGCCAGCAGCTCCCCTGCCTGGGGGGCCCCCTACGAGCAGTACTTC
>-|TRBD2|TRBJ2-1|TRBV5-1
CASSLSSGAPNEQFF
TGCGCCAGCAGCCTCTCTAGCGGGGCACCCAATGAGCAGTTCTTC
>-|-|TRBJ1-1|TRBV12-3/TRBV12-4
CASSQTRLGRFF
TGTGCCAGCAGTCAAACACGGCTAGGACGGTTCTTT
>-|-|TRBJ2-3|TRBV2
CASFLADTTDTQYF
TGTGCCAGCTTTCTCGCTGACACGACAGATACGCAGTATTTT
>-|TRBD1|TRBJ2-7|TRBV6-5
CASSYGDRDEQYF
TGTGCCAGCAGTTACGGGGACAGGGACGAGCAGTACTTC
>few|TRBD1|TRBJ2-1|TRBV19
CASTNTGGNEQFF
TGTGCCAGTACCAACACAGGGGGCAATGAGCAGTTCTTC
>few|-|TRBJ2-3|TRBV18
CASSATSTDTQYF
TGTGCCAGCTCCGCGACGAGTACAGATACGCAGTATTTT
>-|TRBD1|TRBJ2-7|TRBV7-9
CASSLRTGATYEQYF
TGTGCCAGCAGCTTAAGGACAGGGGCAACCTACGAGCAGTACTTC
>-|-|TRBJ2-3|TRBV24-1
CATSDPRAVSQYF
TGTGCCACCAGTGATCCCCGTGCAGTCTCGCAGTATTTT
>few|-|TRBJ2-2|TRBV5-1
CASSLRDGGELFF
TGCGCCAGCAGCTTGAGGGATGGCGGGGAGCTGTTTTTT
>-|-|TRBJ2-5|TRBV5-1
CASRQGGQNQETQYF
TGCGCCAGCAGGCAAGGCGGACAGAACCAAGAGACCCAGTACTTC
>-|TRBD2|TRBJ2-3|TRBV9
CASSVTGTSGARGDTQYF
TGTGCCAGCAGCGTTACCGGGACTAGCGGGGCCAGGGGAGATACGCAGTATTTT
>-|-|TRBJ2-5|TRBV15
CATSPRQRQSAYF
TGTGCCACCAGCCCGCGACAGCGACAATCCGCGTACTTC
>-|TRBD1|TRBJ2-7|TRBV20-1
CSARADRISYEQYF
TGCAGTGCTAGAGCGGACAGGATCTCCTACGAGCAGTACTTC
>-|TRBD1|TRBJ1-2|TRBV7-3
CASSVDRGDGYTF
TGTGCCAGCAGCGTTGACAGGGGTGATGGCTACACCTTC
>few|-|TRBJ2-7|TRBV12-3/TRBV12-4
CASSLALGGEQYF
TGTGCCAGCAGTTTAGCGCTAGGGGGCGAGCAGTACTTC
>-|TRBD1|TRBJ2-2|TRBV4-2
CASSRRQGASTGELFF
TGTGCCAGCAGCCGAAGACAGGGGGCTTCCACCGGGGAGCTGTTTTTT